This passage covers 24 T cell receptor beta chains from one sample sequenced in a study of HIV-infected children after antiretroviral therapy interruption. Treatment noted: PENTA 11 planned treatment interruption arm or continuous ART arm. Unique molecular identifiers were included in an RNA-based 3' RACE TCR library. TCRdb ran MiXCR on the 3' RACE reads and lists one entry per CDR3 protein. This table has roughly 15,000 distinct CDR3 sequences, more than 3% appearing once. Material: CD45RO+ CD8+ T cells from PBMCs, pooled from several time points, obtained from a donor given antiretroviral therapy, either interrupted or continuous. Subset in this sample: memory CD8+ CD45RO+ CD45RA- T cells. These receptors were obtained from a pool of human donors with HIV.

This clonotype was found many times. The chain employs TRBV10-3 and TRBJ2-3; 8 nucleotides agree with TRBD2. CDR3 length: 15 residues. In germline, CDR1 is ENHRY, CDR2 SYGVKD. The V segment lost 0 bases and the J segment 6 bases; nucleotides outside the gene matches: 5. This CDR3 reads CAISESGGALDTQYF. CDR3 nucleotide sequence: TGTGCCATCAGTGAGTCCGGGGGGGCTCTCGATACGCAGTATTTT.

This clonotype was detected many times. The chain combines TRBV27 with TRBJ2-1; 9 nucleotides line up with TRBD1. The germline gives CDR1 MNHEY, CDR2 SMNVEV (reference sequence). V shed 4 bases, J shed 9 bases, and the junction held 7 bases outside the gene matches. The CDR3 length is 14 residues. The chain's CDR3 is CASSYRGLFREQFF. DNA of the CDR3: TGTGCCAGCAGTTACAGGGGGCTCTTTCGTGAGCAGTTCTTC.

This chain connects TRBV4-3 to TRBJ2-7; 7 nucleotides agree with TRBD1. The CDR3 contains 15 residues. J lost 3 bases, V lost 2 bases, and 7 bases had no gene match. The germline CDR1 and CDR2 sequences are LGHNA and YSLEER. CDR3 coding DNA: TGCGCCAGCAGCCAATCTTCCGGGACAGTCTACGAGCAGTACTTC. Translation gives CASSQSSGTVYEQYF.

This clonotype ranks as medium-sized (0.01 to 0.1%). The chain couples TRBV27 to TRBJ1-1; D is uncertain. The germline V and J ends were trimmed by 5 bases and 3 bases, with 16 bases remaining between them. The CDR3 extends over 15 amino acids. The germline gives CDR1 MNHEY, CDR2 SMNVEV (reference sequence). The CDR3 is CASSPSPGPYTEAFF. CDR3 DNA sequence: TGTGCCAGCAGTCCCAGTCCCGGCCCCTACACTGAAGCTTTCTTT.

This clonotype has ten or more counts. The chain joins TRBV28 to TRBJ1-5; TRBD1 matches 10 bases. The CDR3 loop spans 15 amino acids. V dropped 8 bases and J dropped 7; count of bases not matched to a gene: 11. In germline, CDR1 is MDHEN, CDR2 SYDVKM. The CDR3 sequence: CASELGQGFRQPQHF. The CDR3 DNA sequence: TGTGCCAGCGAACTGGGACAGGGGTTTCGACAGCCCCAGCATTTT.

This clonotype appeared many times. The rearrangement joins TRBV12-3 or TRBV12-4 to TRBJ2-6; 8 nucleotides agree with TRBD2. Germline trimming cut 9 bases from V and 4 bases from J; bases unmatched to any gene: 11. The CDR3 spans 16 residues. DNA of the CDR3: TGTGCCAGTCGCCCCGGCGGGGGGCGGGGGGCCAACGTCCTGACTTTC. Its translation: CASRPGGGRGANVLTF.

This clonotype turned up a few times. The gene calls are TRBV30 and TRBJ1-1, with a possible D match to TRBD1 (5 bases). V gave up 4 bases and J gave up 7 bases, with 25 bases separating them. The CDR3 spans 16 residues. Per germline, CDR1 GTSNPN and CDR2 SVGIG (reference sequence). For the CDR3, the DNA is TGTGCCTGGACCTTCCCTTGGGGGGTAAGAGAGGGTGAAGCTTTCTTT. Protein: CAWTFPWGVREGEAFF.

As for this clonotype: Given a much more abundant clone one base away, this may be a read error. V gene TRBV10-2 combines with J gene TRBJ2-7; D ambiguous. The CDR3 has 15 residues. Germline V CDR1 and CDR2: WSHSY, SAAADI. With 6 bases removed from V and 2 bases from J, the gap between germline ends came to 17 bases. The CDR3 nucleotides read TGCGCCAGCAGGCCCCCGTACGGGCCAGCCTACGAGCAGTACTTC. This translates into CASRPPYGPAYEQYF.

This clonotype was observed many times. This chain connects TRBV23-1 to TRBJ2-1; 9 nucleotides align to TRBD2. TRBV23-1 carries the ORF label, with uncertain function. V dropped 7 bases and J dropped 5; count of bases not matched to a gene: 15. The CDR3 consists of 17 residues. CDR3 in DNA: TGCGCCAGCACCACCAAAAGACCTCCTAGCGGGGACAATGAGCAGTTCTTC. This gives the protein CASTTKRPPSGDNEQFF.

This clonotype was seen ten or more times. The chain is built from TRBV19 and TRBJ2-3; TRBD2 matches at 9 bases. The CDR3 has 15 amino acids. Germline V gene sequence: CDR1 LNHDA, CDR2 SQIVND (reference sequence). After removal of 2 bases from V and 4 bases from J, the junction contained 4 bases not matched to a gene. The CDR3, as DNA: TGTGCCAGTAGTATATTAGCGGGAGCGGCAGATACGCAGTATTTT. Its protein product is CASSILAGAADTQYF.

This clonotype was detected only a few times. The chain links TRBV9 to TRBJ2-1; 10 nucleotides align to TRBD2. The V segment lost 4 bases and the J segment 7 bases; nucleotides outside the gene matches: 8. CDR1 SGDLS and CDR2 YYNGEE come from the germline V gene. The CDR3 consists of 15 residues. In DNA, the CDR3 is TGTGCCAGCAGCCCCAGCGGGGGGGCGGGGAATGAGCAGTTCTTC. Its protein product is CASSPSGGAGNEQFF.

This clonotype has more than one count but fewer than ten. The CDR3 sequence is CSARDPPSGDTGELFF. CDR3 nucleotide sequence: TGCAGTGCTAGAGATCCCCCTAGCGGGGACACCGGGGAGCTGTTTTTT. J is TRBJ2-2 and V is TRBV20-1; 9 bases line up with TRBD2. V dropped 0 bases and J dropped 3; count of bases not matched to a gene: 5. CDR1 DFQATT and CDR2 SNEGSKA come from the germline V gene (reference sequence). The CDR3 runs to 16 residues.

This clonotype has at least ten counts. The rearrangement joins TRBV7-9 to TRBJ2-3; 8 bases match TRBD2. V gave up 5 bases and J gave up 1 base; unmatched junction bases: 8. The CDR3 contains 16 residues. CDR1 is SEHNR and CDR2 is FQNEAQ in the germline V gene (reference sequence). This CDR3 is CASSPSLSGGTDTQYF. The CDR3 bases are TGTGCCAGCAGCCCCTCTCTTAGCGGGGGCACAGATACGCAGTATTTT.

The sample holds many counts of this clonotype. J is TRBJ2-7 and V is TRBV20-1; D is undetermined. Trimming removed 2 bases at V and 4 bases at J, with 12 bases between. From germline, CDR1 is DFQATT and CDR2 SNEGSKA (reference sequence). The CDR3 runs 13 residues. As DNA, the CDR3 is TGCAGTGCTAGACCCGTAGGCAGTTACGAGCAGTACTTC. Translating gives CSARPVGSYEQYF.

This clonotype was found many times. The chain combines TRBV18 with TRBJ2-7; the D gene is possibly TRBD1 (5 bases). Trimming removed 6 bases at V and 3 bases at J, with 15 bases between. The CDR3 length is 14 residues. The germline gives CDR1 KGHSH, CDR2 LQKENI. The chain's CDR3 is CASSPPFDSYEQYF. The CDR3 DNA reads TGTGCCAGCTCGCCGCCATTTGACAGCTACGAGCAGTACTTC.

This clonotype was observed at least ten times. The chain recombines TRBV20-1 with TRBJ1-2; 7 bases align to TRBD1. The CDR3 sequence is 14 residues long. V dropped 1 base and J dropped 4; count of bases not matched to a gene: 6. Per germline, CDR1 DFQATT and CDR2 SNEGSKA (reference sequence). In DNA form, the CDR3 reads TGCAGTGCTAGAGTTCCGGGGACAGTCTATGGCTACACCTTC. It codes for CSARVPGTVYGYTF.

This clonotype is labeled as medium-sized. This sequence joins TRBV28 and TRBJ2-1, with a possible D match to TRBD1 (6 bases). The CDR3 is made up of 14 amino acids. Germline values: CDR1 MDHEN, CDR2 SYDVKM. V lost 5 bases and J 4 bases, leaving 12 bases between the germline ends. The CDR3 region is CASSNNGQYNEQFF. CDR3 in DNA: TGTGCCAGCAGTAACAATGGACAGTACAATGAGCAGTTCTTC.

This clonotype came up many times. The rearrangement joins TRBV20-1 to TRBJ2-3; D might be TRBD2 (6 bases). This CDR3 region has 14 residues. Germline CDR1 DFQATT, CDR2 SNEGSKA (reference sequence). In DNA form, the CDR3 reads TGCAGGGCCGGCGGGAACTATTCCACAGATACGCAGTATTTT. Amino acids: CRAGGNYSTDTQYF.

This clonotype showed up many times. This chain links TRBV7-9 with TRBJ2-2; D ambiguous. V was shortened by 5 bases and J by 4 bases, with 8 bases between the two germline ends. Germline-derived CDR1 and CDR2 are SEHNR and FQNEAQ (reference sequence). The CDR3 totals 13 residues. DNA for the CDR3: TGTGCCAGCAGCCTCGCCCTCACCGGGGAGCTGTTTTTT. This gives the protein CASSLALTGELFF.

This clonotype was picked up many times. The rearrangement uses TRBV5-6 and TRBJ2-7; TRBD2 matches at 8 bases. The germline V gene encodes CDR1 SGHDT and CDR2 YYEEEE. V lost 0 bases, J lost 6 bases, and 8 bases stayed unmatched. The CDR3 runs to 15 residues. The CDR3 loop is CASSLAPGLGGEQYF. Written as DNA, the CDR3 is TGTGCCAGCAGCTTGGCTCCGGGACTAGGGGGCGAGCAGTACTTC.

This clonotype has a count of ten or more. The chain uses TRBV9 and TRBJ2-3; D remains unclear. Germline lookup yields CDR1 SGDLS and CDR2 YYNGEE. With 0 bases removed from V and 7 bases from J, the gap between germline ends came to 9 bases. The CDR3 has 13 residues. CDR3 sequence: CASSVDLRNTQYF. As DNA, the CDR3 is TGTGCCAGCAGCGTAGATCTTAGAAATACGCAGTATTTT.

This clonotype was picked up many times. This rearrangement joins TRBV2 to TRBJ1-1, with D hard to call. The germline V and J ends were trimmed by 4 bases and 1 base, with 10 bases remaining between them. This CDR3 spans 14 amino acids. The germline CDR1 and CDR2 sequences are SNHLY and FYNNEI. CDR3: CASSVFRGNTEAFF. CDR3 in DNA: TGTGCCAGCAGTGTCTTCCGGGGGAACACTGAAGCTTTCTTT.

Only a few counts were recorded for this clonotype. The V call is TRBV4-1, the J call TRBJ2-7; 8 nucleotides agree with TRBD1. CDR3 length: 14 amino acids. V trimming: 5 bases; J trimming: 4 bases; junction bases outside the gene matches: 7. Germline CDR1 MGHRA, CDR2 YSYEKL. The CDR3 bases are TGCGCCAGCAGCATTTTGACAGGGGCTTACGAGCAGTACTTC. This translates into CASSILTGAYEQYF.

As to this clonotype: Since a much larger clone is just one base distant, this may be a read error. The CDR3 DNA is TGCAGCGCCCTGGGACGGCCCTATGGCTACACCTTC. Its translation is CSALGRPYGYTF. The chain carries TRBV29-1 and TRBJ1-2; tentative D call: TRBD1 (5 bases). The V end was cut by 7 bases, the J end by 4 bases, with 13 bases between. Germline CDR1 and CDR2: SQVTM and ANQGSEA. This CDR3 is built from 12 residues. The entire variable domain, with the rest obtained from reference TRBV29-1 and TRBJ1-2, is as follows: SAVISQKPSRDICQRGTSLTIQCQVDSQVTMMFWYRQQPGQSLTLIATANQGSEATYESGFVIDKFPISRPNLTFSTLTVSNMSPEDSSIYLCSALGRPYGYTFGSGTRLTVV.